This T cell receptor beta chain was found in a study of T cell repertoires in cytomegalovirus infection. Trimming stripped 2 bases from V and 2 bases from J, with 16 bases between. The CDR3 length is 16 residues. Germline V gene lookup returns CDR1 SGHVS and CDR2 FQNEAQ. TCRdb re-derived calls from the reads in MiXCR, one entry per CDR3 protein. The sample includes 830,000 or so distinct CDR3 sequences, about 30% of them seen just once. This clonotype was counted only a few times. Antigen unknown. V and J are TRBV7-8 and TRBJ2-7; D possibly matches TRBD1 or TRBD2 (7 bases each). The input for sequencing was cultured CD8+ T cells from PBMCs, taken from culture after CMV antigen stimulation. This TCR came from a human donor in good health (CMV status not recorded). Some clones in this sample may be carry-over from other donors' samples. The CDR3 DNA reads TGTGCCAGCAGCTTACCCGACAGGGAGGGCCCCTACGAGCAGTACTTC. It specifies CASSLPDREGPYEQYF. The full variable domain, its missing parts supplied by reference TRBV7-8 and TRBJ2-7, is GAGVSQSPRYKVAKRGQDVALRCDPISGHVSLFWYQQALGQGPEFLTYFQNEAQLDKSGLPSDRFFAERPEGSVSTLKIQRTQQEDSAVYLCASSLPDREGPYEQYFGPGTRLTVT.